These T cell receptor beta chains were read from a single sample in a study of Ad26.COV2.S vaccination and SARS-CoV-2 variants. Some clones are missing from TCRdb's copy, which holds only in-frame ones; the method was immunoSEQ multiplex PCR. The sample contains about 440,000 clones, 90% of which appear only once. The sample here was peripheral blood, taken in a trial of Ad26.COV2.S vaccine versus placebo. The receptors originated from a person between 18 and 59 years old who received the Ad26.COV2.S COVID-19 vaccine or a placebo. Both conserved end residues are part of each CDR3. The D gene is left open where the match is weak. Expanded clones are given a class, and other clones once, few, many or no size at all.

clone_size d_call j_call v_call cdr3_nt cdr3_aa
NA NA TRBJ2-1 TRBV28 TGTGCCAGCAGTTTCGGGGACCCCTCCTACAATGAGCAGTTCTTC CASSFGDPSYNEQFF
NA NA TRBJ1-5 TRBV28 TGTGCCAGCAGTCTAGACAGTAGCAATCAGCCCCAGCATTTT CASSLDSSNQPQHF
NA NA TRBJ1-6 TRBV2 TGTGCCAGCAGTCTCACGACGACAGGCTCCAATTCACCCCTCCACTTT CASSLTTTGSNSPLHF
NA TRBD2 TRBJ2-2 TRBV4-1 TGCGCCAGCAGCCAAGAAACTAGCGGCGCGAACACCGGGGAGCTGTTTTTT CASSQETSGANTGELFF
once TRBD1 TRBJ1-6 TRBV6-2/TRBV6-3 TGTGCCAGCAGTTACCCCCCGGGACAGGGGCTCAGGTCACCCCTCCACTTT CASSYPPGQGLRSPLHF
NA NA TRBJ2-6 TRBV5-1 TGCGCCAGCGGGGAAGGGGCTGGGGCCAACGTCCTGACTTTC CASGEGAGANVLTF
NA TRBD2 TRBJ2-3 TRBV4-3 TGCGCCAGCAGCCACAGCGGGAGGGCCCGAACAGATACGCAGTATTTT CASSHSGRARTDTQYF
NA NA TRBJ2-1 TRBV9 TGTGCCAGCAGCCCCCTAGGGGTAAGCAATGAGCAGTTCTTC CASSPLGVSNEQFF
NA NA TRBJ1-1 TRBV7-9 TGTGCCAGCAGCTTAGGGGGGGTATCGACGGTGGTTTTCTTT CASSLGGVSTVVFF
NA NA TRBJ2-3 TRBV7-9 TGTGCCAGCAGCTTTCCCAGTCAGGTCTCGCAGTATTTT CASSFPSQVSQYF
once NA TRBJ1-5 TRBV6-1 TGTGCCAGCAGTGAGCCGGGACCCTATCAGCCCCAGCATTTT CASSEPGPYQPQHF
few NA TRBJ1-6 TRBV27 TGTGCCAGCAGTTTAGGGCAGGGAAATTCACCCCTCCACTTT CASSLGQGNSPLHF
NA NA TRBJ2-1 TRBV18 TGTGCCAGCTCACCACGTACGGACTCTCGTCGGGGTGAGCAGTTCTTC CASSPRTDSRRGEQFF
once NA TRBJ1-2 TRBV2 TGTGCCAGCAGTGATGGACCGACCTATGGCTACACCTTC CASSDGPTYGYTF
NA NA TRBJ1-1 TRBV6-6 TGTGCCAGCAGTCCGGCTAGGAGACAGAGGAACACTGAAGCTTTCTTT CASSPARRQRNTEAFF
NA NA TRBJ2-5 TRBV7-9 TGTGCCAGCAGCTTAGCTGTGTCAGCCGGGCAAGAGACCCAGTACTTC CASSLAVSAGQETQYF
NA NA TRBJ2-7 TRBV3-1/TRBV3-2 TGTGCCAGCAGCCAGGGATCGGGGGAGCAGTACTTC CASSQGSGEQYF
NA TRBD1 TRBJ2-1 TRBV14 TGTGCCAGCAGCCAACAACCGGGACAGGGGGCGAATGAGCAGTTCTTC CASSQQPGQGANEQFF
NA NA TRBJ2-1 TRBV28 TGTGCCAGCAGGGCCCGATCCCGGACTGATGAGCAGTTCTTC CASRARSRTDEQFF
NA TRBD2 TRBJ2-2 TRBV5-1 TGCGCCAGCAGCCAATCGACTAGCGGTAACACCGGGGAGCTGTTTTTT CASSQSTSGNTGELFF
NA NA TRBJ2-3 TRBV27 TGTGCCAGCAGTCAAAGCACAGATACGCAGTATTTT CASSQSTDTQYF
NA NA TRBJ2-7 TRBV28 TGTGCCAGCAGTTCGGGCTCCTACGAGCAGTACTTC CASSSGSYEQYF
once TRBD2 TRBJ2-7 TRBV28 TGTGCCACCTGCCCGAGGACTAGCGGGAGCGAGCAGTACTTC CATCPRTSGSEQYF
NA TRBD2 TRBJ2-7 TRBV24-1 TGTGCCACCAGTGATCCCGGACTAGCGGGAGTTCCTTACGAGCAGTACTTC CATSDPGLAGVPYEQYF
NA NA TRBJ1-5 TRBV28 TGTGCCAGCAGTTTATATACCCAGCAGGGAAATCAGCCCCAGCATTTT CASSLYTQQGNQPQHF
NA TRBD1 TRBJ1-3 TRBV25-1 TGTGCCAGCAGTGAGCTAACAGGGGGCTCTGGAAACACCATATATTTT CASSELTGGSGNTIYF
NA NA TRBJ1-2 TRBV7-2 TGTGCCAGCAGCTTAGGGGGGCGGGGAGGCTACACCTTC CASSLGGRGGYTF
NA TRBD2 TRBJ2-3 TRBV6-6 TGTGCCAGCAGTTACGGGAGCGGGAGGGCCGCAGATACGCAGTATTTT CASSYGSGRAADTQYF
NA TRBD1 TRBJ1-2 TRBV10-3 TGTGCCATCAGTGAAGGACAGGGACCTTATGGCTACACCTTC CAISEGQGPYGYTF
NA TRBD2 TRBJ2-3 TRBV11-3 TGTGCCAGCAGCCCCGGGGTAGCGGGAAGCACAGATACGCAGTATTTT CASSPGVAGSTDTQYF
NA NA TRBJ2-7 TRBV18 TGTGCCAGCTCACCACAGGGTCTACAGGCCGGTCGAGAGCAGTACTTC CASSPQGLQAGREQYF
NA NA TRBJ1-3 TRBV15 TGTGCCACCAGCAGAGATCTCGTAAATGGAAACACCATATATTTT CATSRDLVNGNTIYF
NA TRBD2 TRBJ2-3 TRBV6-2/TRBV6-3 TGTGCCAGCAGTACCCGACTAGGACTAGCGGGACGATCTGATACGCAGTATTTT CASSTRLGLAGRSDTQYF
NA NA TRBJ2-2 TRBV9 TGTGCCAGCAGCGTAGAGGCGTCCGGGGAGCTGTTTTTT CASSVEASGELFF
NA TRBD1 TRBJ2-1 TRBV6-2/TRBV6-3 TGTGCCAGCAGCGGACAGGGGAATTACAATGAGCAGTTCTTC CASSGQGNYNEQFF
NA NA TRBJ2-1 TRBV14 TGTGCCAGCAGCCAAGTACAGGGCCCCTACAATGAGCAGTTCTTC CASSQVQGPYNEQFF
NA TRBD2 TRBJ2-3 TRBV11-2 TGTGCCAGCAGCTGGGGACTAGCCGATACGCAGTATTTT CASSWGLADTQYF
NA NA TRBJ2-1 TRBV7-9 TGTGCCAGCAGCCCGGCCGGGCCCAATGAGCAGTTCTTC CASSPAGPNEQFF
once NA TRBJ2-7 TRBV4-3 TGCGCCAGCAGCCACAGCAGGGCTACTATCGACGAGCAGTACTTC CASSHSRATIDEQYF
NA NA TRBJ1-5 TRBV21-1 TGTGCCAGCAGCAAAGGGGGAGTTTATAGCAATCAGCCCCAGCATTTT CASSKGGVYSNQPQHF
NA NA TRBJ2-3 TRBV2 TGTGCCAGCAGACTTCAAGGGGGAGTGAGGGGAGATACGCAGTATTTT CASRLQGGVRGDTQYF
many NA TRBJ2-1 TRBV28 TGTGCCAGCAGTTTACTACGCGGGAACCCGGGAGATGAGCAGTTCTTC CASSLLRGNPGDEQFF
NA TRBD2 TRBJ2-5 TRBV2 TGTGCCAGCCCTCTAGCGGGTGGGGGAGAGACCCAGTACTTC CASPLAGGGETQYF
NA TRBD2 TRBJ2-7 TRBV5-1 TGCGCCAGCAGCCTCCCCGGACTAGCGGGGAGTTACGAGCAGTACTTC CASSLPGLAGSYEQYF
NA NA TRBJ1-1 TRBV29-1 TGCAGCGTCGACAGGCGACAAAACACTGAAGCTTTCTTT CSVDRRQNTEAFF
NA NA TRBJ2-5 TRBV28 TGTGCCAGCAGTTTACAGGAGACCCAGTACTTC CASSLQETQYF
NA NA TRBJ2-7 TRBV18 TGTGCCAGCTCACCAAAAGAGGGGGAGCAGTACTTC CASSPKEGEQYF
NA TRBD1 TRBJ2-7 TRBV5-6 TGTGCCAGCAGCTCACCGGGACAGGGTGCTCACGAGCAGTACTTC CASSSPGQGAHEQYF
NA TRBD1 TRBJ2-7 TRBV2 TGTGCCAGCAGTGGAGGGACAGTCCTCGAGCAGTACTTC CASSGGTVLEQYF
few NA TRBJ2-5 TRBV4-3 TGCGCCAGCAGCCAAGTTTTCGGAGAGACCCAGTACTTC CASSQVFGETQYF
NA TRBD1 TRBJ1-2 TRBV18 TGTGCCAGCTCACCCGACAGGGGGGTCGGCTACACCTTC CASSPDRGVGYTF
once TRBD2 TRBJ2-2 TRBV6-1 TGTGCCAGCAGTGAATTCAGTGGGGGGGAGGCGTGGACCGGGGAGCTGTTTTTT CASSEFSGGEAWTGELFF
NA NA TRBJ2-7 TRBV13 TGTGCCAGCAGCTTGGGACTCCCGAGCTCCTACGAGCAGTACTTC CASSLGLPSSYEQYF